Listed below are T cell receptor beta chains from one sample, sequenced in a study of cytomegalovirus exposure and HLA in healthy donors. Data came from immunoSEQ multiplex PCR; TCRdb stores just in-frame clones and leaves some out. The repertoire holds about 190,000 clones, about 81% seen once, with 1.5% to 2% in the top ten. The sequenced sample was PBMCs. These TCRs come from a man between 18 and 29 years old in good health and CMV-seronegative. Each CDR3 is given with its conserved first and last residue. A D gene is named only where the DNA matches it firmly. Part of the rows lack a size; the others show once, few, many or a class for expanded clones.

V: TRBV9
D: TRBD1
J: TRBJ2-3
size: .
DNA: TGTGCCAGCAGCGGGGGGGACAGGGGCATAGATACGCAGTATTTT
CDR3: CASSGGDRGIDTQYF

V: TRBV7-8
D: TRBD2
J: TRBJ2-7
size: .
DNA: TGTGCCAGCAGCTTAGCGCCGGCGGGGGGGACCTACGAGCAGTACTTC
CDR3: CASSLAPAGGTYEQYF

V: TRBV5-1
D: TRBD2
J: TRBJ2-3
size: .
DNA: TGCGCCAGCAGCTTGGGGCTAGCGGCCACAGATACGCAGTATTTT
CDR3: CASSLGLAATDTQYF

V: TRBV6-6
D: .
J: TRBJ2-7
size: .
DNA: TGTGCCAGCTCAGCCGGGAGCGATGGCGAGCAGTACTTC
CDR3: CASSAGSDGEQYF

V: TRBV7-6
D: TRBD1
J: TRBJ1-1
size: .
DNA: TGTGCCAGCAGCTTAGGGTTTCCCACAGGGGGGGCTGAAGCTTTCTTT
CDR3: CASSLGFPTGGAEAFF

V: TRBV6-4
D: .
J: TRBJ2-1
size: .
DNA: TGTGCCAGCAGTTTGCTCCGGGACTGGGGGAGCTCCTACAATGAGCAGTTCTTC
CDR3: CASSLLRDWGSSYNEQFF

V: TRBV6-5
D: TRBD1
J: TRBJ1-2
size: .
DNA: TGTGCCAGCAGCCCTGGACAGGCCTATGGCTACACCTTC
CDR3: CASSPGQAYGYTF

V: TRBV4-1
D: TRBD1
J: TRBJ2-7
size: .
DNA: TGCGCCAGCAGCCAAGGACAGGGAAGCTCCTACGAGCAGTACTTC
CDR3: CASSQGQGSSYEQYF

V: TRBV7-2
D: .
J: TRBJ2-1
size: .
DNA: TGTGCCAGCAGCTTCCGGGACACATACAATGAGCAGTTCTTC
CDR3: CASSFRDTYNEQFF

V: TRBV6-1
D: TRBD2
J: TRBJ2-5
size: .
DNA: TGTGCCAGCCGACTAGCGGGGTACCAAGAGACCCAGTACTTC
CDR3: CASRLAGYQETQYF

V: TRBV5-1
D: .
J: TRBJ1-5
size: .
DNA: TGCGCCAGCAGCTTGGGGTCCGGACAGCGAAATCAGCCCCAGCATTTT
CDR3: CASSLGSGQRNQPQHF

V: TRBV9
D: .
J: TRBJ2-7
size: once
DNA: TGTGCCAGCAGCGCCGGACTTGTCGGCGAGCAGTACTTC
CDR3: CASSAGLVGEQYF

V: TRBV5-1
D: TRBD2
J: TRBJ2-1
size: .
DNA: TGCGCCAGCAGCTCCCTTAGGAGCGGGAGGGGAATTCTCAAGTTCTTC
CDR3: CASSSLRSGRGILKFF

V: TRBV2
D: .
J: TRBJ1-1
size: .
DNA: TGTGCCAGCAGGACGGGGGCTGAAGCTTTCTTT
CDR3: CASRTGAEAFF

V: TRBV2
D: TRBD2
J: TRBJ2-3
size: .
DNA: TGTGCCAGCAGTGAACGGCTAGCGGGCACAGATACGCAGTATTTT
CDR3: CASSERLAGTDTQYF

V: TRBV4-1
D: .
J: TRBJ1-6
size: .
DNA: TGCGCCAGCAGCCAAGAACAGGTCGGAAATTCACCCCTCCACTTT
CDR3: CASSQEQVGNSPLHF

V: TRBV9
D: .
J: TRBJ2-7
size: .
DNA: TGTGCCAGCAGCCCAGGGGACGCGTTTTACTACGAGCAGTACTTC
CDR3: CASSPGDAFYYEQYF

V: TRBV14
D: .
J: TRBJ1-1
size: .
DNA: TGTGCCAGCAGCCAAGAGTACGTCGGCACTGAAGCTTTCTTT
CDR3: CASSQEYVGTEAFF

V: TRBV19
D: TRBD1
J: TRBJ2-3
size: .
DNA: TGTGCCAGTCGGACAGGGACAGATACGCAGTATTTT
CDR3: CASRTGTDTQYF

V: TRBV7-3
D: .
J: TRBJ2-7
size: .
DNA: TGTGCCAGCAGCTTATCGGCAGGGGCCTACGAGCAGTACTTC
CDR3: CASSLSAGAYEQYF

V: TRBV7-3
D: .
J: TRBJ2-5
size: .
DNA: TGTGCCAGCAGCTCCACCGGGGGAGAGGAGACCCAGTACTTC
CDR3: CASSSTGGEETQYF

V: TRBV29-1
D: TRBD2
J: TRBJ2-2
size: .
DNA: TGCAGCGCCCTTCCCGGGACTAGCGGCACCGGGGAGCTGTTTTTT
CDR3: CSALPGTSGTGELFF

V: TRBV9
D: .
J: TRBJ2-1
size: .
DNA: TGTGCCAGCAGCGAGCGGGCCCAGACGAACAATGAGCAGTTCTTC
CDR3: CASSERAQTNNEQFF

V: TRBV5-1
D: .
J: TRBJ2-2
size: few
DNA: TGCGCCAGCAGCTTTCTGGGAGCGTCCGGGGAGCTGTTTTTT
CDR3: CASSFLGASGELFF

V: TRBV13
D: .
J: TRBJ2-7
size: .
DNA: TGTGCCAGCAGCCAACTAGGTTCCTCCTACGAGCAGTACTTC
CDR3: CASSQLGSSYEQYF

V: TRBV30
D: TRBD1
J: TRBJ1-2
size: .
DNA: TGTGCCTGGAATCCGACAGGGGGAAATGATGGCTACACCTTC
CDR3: CAWNPTGGNDGYTF

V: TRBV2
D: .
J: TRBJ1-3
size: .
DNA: TGTGCCAGCAGTGAAACGGTGAGCTCTGGAAACACCATATATTTT
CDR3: CASSETVSSGNTIYF

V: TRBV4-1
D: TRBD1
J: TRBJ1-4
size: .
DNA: TGCGCCAGCAGCCCGGGACAGGCAAATGAAAAACTGTTTTTT
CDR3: CASSPGQANEKLFF

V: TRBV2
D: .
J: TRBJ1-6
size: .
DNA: TGTGCCAGCAGTGATGAGGGCGGTAATTCACCCCTCCACTTT
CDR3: CASSDEGGNSPLHF

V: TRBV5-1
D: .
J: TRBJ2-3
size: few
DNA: TGCGCCAGCAGGGGGCCTGGCACAGATACGCAGTATTTT
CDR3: CASRGPGTDTQYF

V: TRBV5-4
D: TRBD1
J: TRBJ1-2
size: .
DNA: TGTGCCAGCAGCTTCGGGACAGGGGGGAGCTATGGCTACACCTTC
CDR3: CASSFGTGGSYGYTF

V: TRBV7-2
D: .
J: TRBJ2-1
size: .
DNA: TGTGCCAGCAGCTTATTGGGTAGCCTGGATGAGCAGTTCTTC
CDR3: CASSLLGSLDEQFF

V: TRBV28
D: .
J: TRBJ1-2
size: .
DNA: TGTGCCAGCAGTTCCTCCCCTCTAAACTATGGCTACACCTTC
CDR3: CASSSSPLNYGYTF

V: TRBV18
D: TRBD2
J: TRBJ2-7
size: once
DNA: TGTGCCAGCTCACCATCGGGACTAGCGACGTACGAGCAGTACTTC
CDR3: CASSPSGLATYEQYF

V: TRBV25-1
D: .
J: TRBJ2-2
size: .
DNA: TGTGCCAGCAGCAGGGTTGAGGTGCACACCGGGGAGCTGTTTTTT
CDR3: CASSRVEVHTGELFF

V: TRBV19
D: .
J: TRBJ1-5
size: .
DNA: TGTGCCAGTAGTATATCGGGAGGCCAGCCCCAGCATTTT
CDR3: CASSISGGQPQHF

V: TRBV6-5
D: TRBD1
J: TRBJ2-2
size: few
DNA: TGTGCCGCCTGGGACAGAGAAAAGACCGGGGAGCTGTTTTTT
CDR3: CAAWDREKTGELFF

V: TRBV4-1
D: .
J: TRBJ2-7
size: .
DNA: TGCGCCAGCAGCCAAAAGGCGGCCGAACATGCCTACGAGCAGTACTTC
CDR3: CASSQKAAEHAYEQYF

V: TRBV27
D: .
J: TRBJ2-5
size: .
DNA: TGTGCCAGCAGCTCCGGGACATCGGCCCAAGAGACCCAGTACTTC
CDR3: CASSSGTSAQETQYF

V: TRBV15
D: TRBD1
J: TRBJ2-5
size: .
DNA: TGTGCCACAGCTTTGACAGGGAACCAAGAGACCCAGTACTTC
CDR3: CATALTGNQETQYF

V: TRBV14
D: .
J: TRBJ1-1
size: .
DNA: TGTGCCAGCAGCCAAGTAGTACGGACTGAAGCTTTCTTT
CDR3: CASSQVVRTEAFF

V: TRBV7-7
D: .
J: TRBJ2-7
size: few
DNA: TGTGCTAGCAGCTTAGGCCGGGGGGCTTCCTACGAGCAGTACTTC
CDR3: CASSLGRGASYEQYF

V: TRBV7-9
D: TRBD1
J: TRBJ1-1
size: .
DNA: TGTGCCAGCAGCTTCGACAGGGCGGACACTGAAGCTTTCTTT
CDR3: CASSFDRADTEAFF

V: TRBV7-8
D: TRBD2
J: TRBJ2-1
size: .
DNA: TGTGCCAGCAGCGTAGTAGCGGGAAACATCAATGAGCAGTTCTTC
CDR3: CASSVVAGNINEQFF

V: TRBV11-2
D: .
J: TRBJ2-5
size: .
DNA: TGTGCCAGCAGCTTAGCGACGTTCAGACTACAAGAGACCCAGTACTTC
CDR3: CASSLATFRLQETQYF

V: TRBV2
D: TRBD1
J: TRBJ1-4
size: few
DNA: TGTGCCAGCAGCATGGGACAGGGTCGTGAAAAACTGTTTTTT
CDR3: CASSMGQGREKLFF

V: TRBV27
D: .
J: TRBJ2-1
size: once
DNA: TGTGCCAGCGGTAAATTGAGCTCCTACAATGAGCAGTTCTTC
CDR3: CASGKLSSYNEQFF

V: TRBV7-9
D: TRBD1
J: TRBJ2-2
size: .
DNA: TGTGCCAGCAGCTTAGCTGGGACAGCCGGGGAGCTGTTTTTT
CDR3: CASSLAGTAGELFF

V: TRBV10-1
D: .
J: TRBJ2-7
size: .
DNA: TGCGCCAGCATACCTGACAATTTCTACGAGCAGTACTTC
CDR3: CASIPDNFYEQYF

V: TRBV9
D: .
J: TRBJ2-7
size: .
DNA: TGTGCCAGCAGCGTAGGAGGGGGGGCTAATTCCGAGCAGTACTTC
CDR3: CASSVGGGANSEQYF

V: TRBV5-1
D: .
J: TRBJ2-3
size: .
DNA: TGCGCCAGCAGCTTGGCCGTTCGTTATACGCAGTATTTT
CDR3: CASSLAVRYTQYF

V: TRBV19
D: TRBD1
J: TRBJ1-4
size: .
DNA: TGTGCCAGTAGTACCGGGACAGGTGCTAATGAAAAACTGTTTTTT
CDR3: CASSTGTGANEKLFF

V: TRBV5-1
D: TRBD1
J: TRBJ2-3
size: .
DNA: TGCGCCAGCAGCGTATCCGACAGGGTCGCAGATACGCAGTATTTT
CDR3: CASSVSDRVADTQYF

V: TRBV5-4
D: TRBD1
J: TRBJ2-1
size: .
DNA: TGTGCCAGCAGCAGGGACAGTTGGGGCTACAATGAGCAGTTCTTC
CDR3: CASSRDSWGYNEQFF